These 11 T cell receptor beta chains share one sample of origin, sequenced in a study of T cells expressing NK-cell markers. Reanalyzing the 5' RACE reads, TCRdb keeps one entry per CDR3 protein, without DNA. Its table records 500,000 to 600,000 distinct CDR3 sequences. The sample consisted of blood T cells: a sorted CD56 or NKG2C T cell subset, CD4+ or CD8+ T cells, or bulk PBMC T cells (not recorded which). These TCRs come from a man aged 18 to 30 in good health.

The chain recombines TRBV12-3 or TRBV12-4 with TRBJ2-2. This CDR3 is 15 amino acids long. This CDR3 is CASSSWTENTGELFF.

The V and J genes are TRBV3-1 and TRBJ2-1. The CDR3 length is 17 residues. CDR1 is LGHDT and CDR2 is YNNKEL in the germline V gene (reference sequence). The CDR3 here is CASSQDGRDGAYNEQFF.

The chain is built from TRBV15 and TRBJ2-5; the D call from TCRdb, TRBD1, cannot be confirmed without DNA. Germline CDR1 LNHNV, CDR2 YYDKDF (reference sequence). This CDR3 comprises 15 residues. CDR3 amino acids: CATSRGNQGGETQYF.

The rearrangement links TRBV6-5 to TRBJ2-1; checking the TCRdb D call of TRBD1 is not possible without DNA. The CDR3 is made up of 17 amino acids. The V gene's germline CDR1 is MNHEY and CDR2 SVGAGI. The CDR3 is CASSYKQGVGHYNEQFF.

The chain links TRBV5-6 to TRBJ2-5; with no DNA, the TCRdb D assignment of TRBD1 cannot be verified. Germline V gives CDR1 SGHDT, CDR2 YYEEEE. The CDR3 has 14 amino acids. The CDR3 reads CASRRRGIQETQYF.

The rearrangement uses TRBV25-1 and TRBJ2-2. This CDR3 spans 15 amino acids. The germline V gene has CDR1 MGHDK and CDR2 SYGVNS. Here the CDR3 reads CASSDVALHAGELFF. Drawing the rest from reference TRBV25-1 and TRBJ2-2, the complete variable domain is EADIYQTPRYLVIGTGKKITLECSQTMGHDKMYWYQQDPGMELHLIHYSYGVNSTEKGDLSSESTVSRIRTEHFPLTLESARPSHTSQYLCASSDVALHAGELFFGEGSRLTVL.

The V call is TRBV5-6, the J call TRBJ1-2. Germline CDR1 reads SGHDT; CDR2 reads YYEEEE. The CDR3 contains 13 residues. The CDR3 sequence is CASSPDGYYGYTF.

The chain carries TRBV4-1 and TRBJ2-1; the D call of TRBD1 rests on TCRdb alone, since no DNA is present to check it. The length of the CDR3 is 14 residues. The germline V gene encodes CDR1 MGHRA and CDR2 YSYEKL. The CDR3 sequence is CASSRTRDPNEQFF.

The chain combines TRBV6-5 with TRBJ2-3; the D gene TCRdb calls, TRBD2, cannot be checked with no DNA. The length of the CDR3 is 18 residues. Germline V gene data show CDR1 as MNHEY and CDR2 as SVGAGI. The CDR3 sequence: CASSSSSLGGLGTDTQYF.

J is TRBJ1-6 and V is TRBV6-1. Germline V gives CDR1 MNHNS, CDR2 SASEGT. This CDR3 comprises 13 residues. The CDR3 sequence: CASITAGNSPLHF.

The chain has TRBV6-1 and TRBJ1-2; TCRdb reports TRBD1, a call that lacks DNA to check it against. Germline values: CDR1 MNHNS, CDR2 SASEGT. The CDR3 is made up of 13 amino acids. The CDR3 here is CASSEDRFSGYTF.